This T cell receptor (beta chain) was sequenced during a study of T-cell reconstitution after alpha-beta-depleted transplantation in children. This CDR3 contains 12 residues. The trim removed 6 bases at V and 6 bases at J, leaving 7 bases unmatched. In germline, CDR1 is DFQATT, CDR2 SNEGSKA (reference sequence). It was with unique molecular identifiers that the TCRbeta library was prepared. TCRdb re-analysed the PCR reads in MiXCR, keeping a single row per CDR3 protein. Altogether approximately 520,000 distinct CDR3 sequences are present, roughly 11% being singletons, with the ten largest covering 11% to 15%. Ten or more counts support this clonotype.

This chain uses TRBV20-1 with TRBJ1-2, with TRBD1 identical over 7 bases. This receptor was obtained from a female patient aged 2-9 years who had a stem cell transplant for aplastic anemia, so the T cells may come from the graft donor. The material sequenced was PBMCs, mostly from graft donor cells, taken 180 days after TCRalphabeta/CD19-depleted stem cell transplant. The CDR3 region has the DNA TGCAGTGCCGGGGGCCAGGGGGATGGCTACACCTTC. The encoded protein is CSAGGQGDGYTF.